The rows below give T cell receptor beta chains drawn from one sample of a study of metastatic and nonmetastatic thyroid tumors. TCRdb re-processed the PCR reads through MiXCR. Of 20,000 to 25,000 clones in the sample, 31% are singletons; the top ten hold less than 15%. The sample taken for sequencing was blood. These receptors were obtained from a female donor with papillary thyroid cancer or a benign thyroid nodule (not recorded which). Some clones in this sample may be carry-over from other donors' samples. The CDR3 runs from the conserved cysteine through the conserved F or W. The D gene is left open where the match is weak. Part of the rows lack a size; the others show once, few, many or a class for expanded clones.

TRBV6-5,medium-sized,TRBJ1-3,-,TGTGCCAGCAGTTACTCTCCGAGCTCTGGAAACACCATATATTTT,CASSYSPSSGNTIYF
TRBV27,many,TRBJ2-3,TRBD1,TGTGCCAGCGCTGACAACAGGGGGGCAGATACGCAGTATTTT,CASADNRGADTQYF
TRBV2,medium-sized,TRBJ1-1,-,TGTGCCAGCAGCCGCAGGGGGAACACTGAAGCTTTCTTT,CASSRRGNTEAFF
TRBV5-1,many,TRBJ2-5,-,TGCGCCAGCAGCTCTGGGGGGACTTCTCAAGAGACCCAGTACTTC,CASSSGGTSQETQYF
TRBV6-1,-,TRBJ2-7,TRBD1,TGTGCCAGCAGCGGGACAGCCTACGAGCAGTACTTC,CASSGTAYEQYF
TRBV4-1,-,TRBJ2-7,-,TGCGCCAGCAGCCAAGATAACGGCTACGAGCAGTACTTC,CASSQDNGYEQYF
TRBV3-1,-,TRBJ1-2,TRBD1,TGTGCCAGCAGCCAGGGACAGGCCTCGTATGGCTACACCTTC,CASSQGQASYGYTF
TRBV29-1,-,TRBJ1-1,TRBD1,TGCAGCGTTGAAGAGGGACAGGGGAGCACTGAAGCTTTCTTT,CSVEEGQGSTEAFF
TRBV4-2,many,TRBJ2-1,-,TGTGCCAGCAGCCTAGAACCGGAGGGGTCCTACAATGAGCAGTTCTTC,CASSLEPEGSYNEQFF
TRBV2,medium-sized,TRBJ1-1,-,TGTGCCAGCAGTGAAGTTGGCAGGGCAGTATCTGAAGCTTTCTTT,CASSEVGRAVSEAFF
TRBV5-1,-,TRBJ1-2,-,TGCGCCAGCAGCTTACCAGGCTATGGCTACACCTTC,CASSLPGYGYTF
TRBV9,once,TRBJ2-2,-,TGTGCCAGCAGCGTAGGAGTTGACGGGGAGCTGTTTTTT,CASSVGVDGELFF
TRBV5-1,-,TRBJ1-4,-,TGCGCCAGCAGCTTTGCAGGGGAAACTAATGAAAAACTGTTTTTT,CASSFAGETNEKLFF
TRBV19,few,TRBJ1-5,-,TGTGCCAGTAGTACGGGACAACGCAATCAGCCCCAGCATTTT,CASSTGQRNQPQHF